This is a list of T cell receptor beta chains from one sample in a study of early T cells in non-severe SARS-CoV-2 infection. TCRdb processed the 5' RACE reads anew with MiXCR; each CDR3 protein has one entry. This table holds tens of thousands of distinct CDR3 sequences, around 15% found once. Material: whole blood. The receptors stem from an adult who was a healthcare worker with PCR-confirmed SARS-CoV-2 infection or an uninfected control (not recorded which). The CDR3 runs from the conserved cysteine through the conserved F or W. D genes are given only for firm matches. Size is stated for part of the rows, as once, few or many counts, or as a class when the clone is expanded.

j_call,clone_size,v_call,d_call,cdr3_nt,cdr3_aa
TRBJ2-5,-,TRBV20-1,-,TGCAGTGCTAGTAAAGACAGCCGTCAAGAGACCCAGTACTTC,CSASKDSRQETQYF
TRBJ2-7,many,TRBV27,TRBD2,TGTGCCAGCAGTAAGACTAGCGGGGGATTCTACGAGCAGTACTTC,CASSKTSGGFYEQYF
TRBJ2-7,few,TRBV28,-,TGTGCCAGCAAGGACTTCTACGAGCAGTACTTC,CASKDFYEQYF
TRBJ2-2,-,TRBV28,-,TGTGCCAGCAGTTTGCCAAGCTCCTCGAACACCGGGGAGCTGTTTTTT,CASSLPSSSNTGELFF
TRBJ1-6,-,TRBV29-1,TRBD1,TGCAGCGTTGGACAGGGAGGTAATTCACCCCTCCACTTT,CSVGQGGNSPLHF
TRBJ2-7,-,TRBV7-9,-,TGTGCCAGTTTGGGGGCCTACGAGCAGTACTTC,CASLGAYEQYF
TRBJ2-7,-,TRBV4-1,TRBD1,TGCGCCAGCAGCCAAAAGACAGGGGGACCCTACGAGCAGTACTTC,CASSQKTGGPYEQYF
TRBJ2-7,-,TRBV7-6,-,TGTGCCAGCAGTCACACCTACGAGCAGTACTTC,CASSHTYEQYF
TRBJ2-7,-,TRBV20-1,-,TGCAGTGCTAGCGGCAGTCTCGAGCAGTACTTC,CSASGSLEQYF
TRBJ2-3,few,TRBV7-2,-,TGTGCCAGCAGCGCTCTTACAGATACGCAGTATTTT,CASSALTDTQYF
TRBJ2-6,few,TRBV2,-,TGTGCCAGCAGTGGGGACAATCCCGGGGCCAACGTCCTGACTTTC,CASSGDNPGANVLTF
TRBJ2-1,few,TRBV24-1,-,TGTGCCACCAGTGAGCCCGACAAGGGGCGCGGGAATGAGCAGTTCTTC,CATSEPDKGRGNEQFF
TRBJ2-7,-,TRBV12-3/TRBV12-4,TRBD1,TGTGCCAGCAGTTTGGGACAGGGGTACTACGAGCAGTACTTC,CASSLGQGYYEQYF
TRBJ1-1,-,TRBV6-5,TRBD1,TGTGCCAGCAGTTACTCAGGGACAGGGCCTGCTGAAGCTTTCTTT,CASSYSGTGPAEAFF
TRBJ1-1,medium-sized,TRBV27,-,TGTGCCAGCAGTTTGGCTGGGAGGGTAGCTTTCTTT,CASSLAGRVAFF
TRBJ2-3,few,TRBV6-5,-,TGTGCCAGCGGGACGACCGAAGATACGCAGTATTTT,CASGTTEDTQYF
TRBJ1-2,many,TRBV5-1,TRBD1,TGCGCCAGCAGCCAGGGACAGTCGACCTATGGCTACACCTTC,CASSQGQSTYGYTF
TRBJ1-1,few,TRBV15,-,TGTGCCACCAGCACTTACAGGAACACTGAAGCTTTCTTT,CATSTYRNTEAFF
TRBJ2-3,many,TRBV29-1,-,TGCAGCGTTATCCTCCAGCCAGATACGCAGTATTTT,CSVILQPDTQYF
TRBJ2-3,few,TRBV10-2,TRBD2,TGCGCCAGCAGCCAGTTAGCGGGGGACACAGATACGCAGTATTTT,CASSQLAGDTDTQYF
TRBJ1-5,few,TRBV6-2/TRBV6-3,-,TGTGCCAGCACCCAAGTCCCTCAGCCCCAGCATTTT,CASTQVPQPQHF
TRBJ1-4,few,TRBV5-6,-,TGTGCCAGCAGCTTGGGACTTTCAACTAATGAAAAACTGTTTTTT,CASSLGLSTNEKLFF
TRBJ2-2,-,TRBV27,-,TGTGCCAGCAGTGTACAGGCGATCACCGGGGAGCTGTTTTTT,CASSVQAITGELFF
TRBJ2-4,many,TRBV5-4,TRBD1,TGTGCCAGCAGCTGGGGGACAGGGCGACTTTCCAAAAACATTCAGTACTTC,CASSWGTGRLSKNIQYF
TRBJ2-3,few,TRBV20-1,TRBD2,TGCAGTGCTAGACCCCGAGCGGGGCTGGCAGATACGCAGTATTTT,CSARPRAGLADTQYF
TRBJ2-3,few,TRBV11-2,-,TGTGCCAGCAGACGGACCGGGTCTGTCTTCGCTACGCAGTATTTT,CASRRTGSVFATQYF
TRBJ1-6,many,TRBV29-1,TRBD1,TGCAGCGCCGGACAGGGTGGTAATTCACCCCTCCACTTT,CSAGQGGNSPLHF
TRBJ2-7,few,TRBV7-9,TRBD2,TGTGCCAGCAGCTCTACTAGCGGGAGGACTTACGAGCAGTACTTC,CASSSTSGRTYEQYF
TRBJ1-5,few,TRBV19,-,TGTGCCAGTACGGACAGAAACAATCAGCCCCAGCATTTT,CASTDRNNQPQHF
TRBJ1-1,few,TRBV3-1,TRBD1,TGTGCCAGCAGCCAAGGCGACAGGGCTAAAGCTGAAGCTTTCTTT,CASSQGDRAKAEAFF
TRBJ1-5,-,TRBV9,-,TGTGCCAGCAGCGTAGGCCCAGTGGGCCAGCCCCAGCATTTT,CASSVGPVGQPQHF
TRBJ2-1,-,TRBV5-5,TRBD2,TGTGCCAGCAGCTCCCTGACTAGCGGTACCCAGCAGTTCTTC,CASSSLTSGTQQFF
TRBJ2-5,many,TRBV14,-,TGTGCCAGCAGCCCCGGGGGGCCGTACCAAGAGACCCAGTACTTC,CASSPGGPYQETQYF
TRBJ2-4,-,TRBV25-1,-,TGTGCCAGCAGTGAGCCCTCGCTGGGGCCAGGAGGCAACATTCAGTACTTC,CASSEPSLGPGGNIQYF
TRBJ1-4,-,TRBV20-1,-,TGCAGTGCCCTCGAAGAAAAACTGTTTTTT,CSALEEKLFF
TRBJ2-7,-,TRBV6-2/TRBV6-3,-,TGTGCCAGCAGTTACTCAGAAACGAGCGGCGTGGCCGAGCAGTACTTC,CASSYSETSGVAEQYF
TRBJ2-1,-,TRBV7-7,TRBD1,TGTGCTAGCAGCCCTCGACAGGGAAACTACAATGAGCAGTTCTTC,CASSPRQGNYNEQFF
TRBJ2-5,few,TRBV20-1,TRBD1,TGCAGTTCAGGGACAGGGAAAAAGACCCAGTACTTC,CSSGTGKKTQYF
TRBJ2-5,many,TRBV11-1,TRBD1,TGTGCCAGCAGCCTGACAGGGGAGCAAGAGACCCAGTACTTC,CASSLTGEQETQYF
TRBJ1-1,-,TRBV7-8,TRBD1,TGTGCCAGCAGCTTTGGACAGGGGGCCATGAACACTGAAGCTTTCTTT,CASSFGQGAMNTEAFF
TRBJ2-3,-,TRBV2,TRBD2,TGTGCCAGCAGTGAGGGGGGGAGCACAGATACGCAGTATTTT,CASSEGGSTDTQYF
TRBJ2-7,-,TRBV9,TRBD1,TGTGCCAGCAGCGTAGCTGACAGGGGGCCCGAGCAGTACTTC,CASSVADRGPEQYF
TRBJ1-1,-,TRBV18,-,TGTGCCAGCTCACCACTGCGACAGCAGAACACTGAAGCTTTCTTT,CASSPLRQQNTEAFF
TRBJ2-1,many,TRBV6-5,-,TGTGCCAGCAGTTACGGGATAGGGTACAATGAGCAGTTCTTC,CASSYGIGYNEQFF
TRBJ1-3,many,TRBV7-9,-,TGTGCCAGCAGCTTTCCCCCACAGGGACCCCCTGGAAACACCATATATTTT,CASSFPPQGPPGNTIYF
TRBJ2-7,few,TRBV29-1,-,TGCAGCGTTGAATATAAAACATTCAGGGCCGAGCAGTACTTC,CSVEYKTFRAEQYF
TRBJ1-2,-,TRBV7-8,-,TGTGCCAGCAGCACAATCAGGGAGGCCGGTGGCTACACCTTC,CASSTIREAGGYTF
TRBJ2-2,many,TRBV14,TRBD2,TGTGCCAGCAGCCGCGGACTAGCGAACACCGGGGAGCTGTTTTTT,CASSRGLANTGELFF
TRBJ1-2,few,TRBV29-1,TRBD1,TGCAGCGTCCGGACAGGGTATGGCTACACCTTC,CSVRTGYGYTF
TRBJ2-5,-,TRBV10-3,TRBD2,TGTGCCATCAGGCTGGGGACTAGCGAGGAGACCCAGTACTTC,CAIRLGTSEETQYF
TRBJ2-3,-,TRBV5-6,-,TGTGCCAGCAGCTTGGGACTAATCATCACAGATACGCAGTATTTT,CASSLGLIITDTQYF
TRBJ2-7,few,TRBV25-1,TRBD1,TGTGCCAGCAGTGAGCACCACAGGGGCACAACCTACGAGCAGTACTTC,CASSEHHRGTTYEQYF
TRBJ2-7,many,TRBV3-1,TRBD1,TGTGCCAGCAGCCAAGGACAGGGTCCGGGCGAGCAGTACTTC,CASSQGQGPGEQYF
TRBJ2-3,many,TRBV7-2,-,TGTGCCAGCAGCTGGGGGGTTGGGCAGGCTGGGGCAGATACGCAGTATTTT,CASSWGVGQAGADTQYF
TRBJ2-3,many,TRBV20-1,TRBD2,TGCAGTGCCGATAGCGGGGGGGCTTCAGATACGCAGTATTTT,CSADSGGASDTQYF
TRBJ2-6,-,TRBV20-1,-,TGCAGTGCTAAACTGAACTCTGGGGCCAACGTCCTGACTTTC,CSAKLNSGANVLTF
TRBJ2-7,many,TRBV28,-,TGTGCCAGCAGTTTTAGCACGGCCGCCACTAGCTCCTACGAGCAGTACTTC,CASSFSTAATSSYEQYF
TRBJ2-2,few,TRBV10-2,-,TGCGCCAGCACCTTGCTTACCGGGGAGCTGTTTTTT,CASTLLTGELFF
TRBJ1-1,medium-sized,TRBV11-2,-,TGTGCCAGCAGCTCGCCAACAGGGTTCTCACGGAACACTGAAGCTTTCTTT,CASSSPTGFSRNTEAFF